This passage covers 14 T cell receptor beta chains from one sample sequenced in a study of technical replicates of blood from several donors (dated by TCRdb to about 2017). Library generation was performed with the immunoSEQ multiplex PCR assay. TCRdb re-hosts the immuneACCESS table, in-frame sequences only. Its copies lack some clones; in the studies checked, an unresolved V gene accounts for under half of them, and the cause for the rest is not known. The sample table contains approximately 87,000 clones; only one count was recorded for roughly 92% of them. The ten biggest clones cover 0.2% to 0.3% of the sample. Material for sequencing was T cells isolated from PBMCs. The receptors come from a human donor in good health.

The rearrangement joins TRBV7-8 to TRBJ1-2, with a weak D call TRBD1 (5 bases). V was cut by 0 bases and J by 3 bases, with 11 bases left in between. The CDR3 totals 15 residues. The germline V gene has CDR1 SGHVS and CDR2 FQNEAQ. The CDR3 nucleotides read TGTGCCAGCAGCTTAGCTGCAGGGTGGGACTATGGCTACACCTTC. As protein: CASSLAAGWDYGYTF.

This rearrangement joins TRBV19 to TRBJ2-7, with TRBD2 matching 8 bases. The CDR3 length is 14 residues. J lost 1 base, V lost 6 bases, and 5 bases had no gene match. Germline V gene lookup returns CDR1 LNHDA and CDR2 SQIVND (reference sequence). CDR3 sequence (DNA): TGTGCCAGTAGACAAGCGGGAGAGTCCTACGAGCAGTACTTC. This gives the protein CASRQAGESYEQYF.

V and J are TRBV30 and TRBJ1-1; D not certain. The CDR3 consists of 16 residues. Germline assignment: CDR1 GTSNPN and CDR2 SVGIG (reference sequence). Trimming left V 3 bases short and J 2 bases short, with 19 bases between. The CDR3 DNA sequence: TGTGCCTGGAGACAGATTTTGACAAGAGTTAACACTGAAGCTTTCTTT. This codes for CAWRQILTRVNTEAFF.

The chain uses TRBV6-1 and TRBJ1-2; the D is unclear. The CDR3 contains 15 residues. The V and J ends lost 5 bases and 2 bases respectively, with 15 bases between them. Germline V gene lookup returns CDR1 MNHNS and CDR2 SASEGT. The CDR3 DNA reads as TGTGCCAGCAGTCCAAGGGCGGGTTCCAACTATGGCTACACCTTC. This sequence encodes CASSPRAGSNYGYTF.

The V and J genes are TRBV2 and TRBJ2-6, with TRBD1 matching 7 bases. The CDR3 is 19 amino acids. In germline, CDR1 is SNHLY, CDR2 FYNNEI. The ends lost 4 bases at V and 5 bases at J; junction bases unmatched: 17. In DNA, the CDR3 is TGTGCCAGCAGTGCCTTGCAAATAGGGGGCATAATCAGGGCCAACGTCCTGACTTTC. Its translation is CASSALQIGGIIRANVLTF. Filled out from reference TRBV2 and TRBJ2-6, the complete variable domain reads EPEVTQTPSHQVTQMGQEVILRCVPISNHLYFYWYRQILGQKVEFLVSFYNNEISEKSEIFDDQFSVERPDGSNFTLKIRSTKLEDSAMYFCASSALQIGGIIRANVLTFGAGSRLTVL.

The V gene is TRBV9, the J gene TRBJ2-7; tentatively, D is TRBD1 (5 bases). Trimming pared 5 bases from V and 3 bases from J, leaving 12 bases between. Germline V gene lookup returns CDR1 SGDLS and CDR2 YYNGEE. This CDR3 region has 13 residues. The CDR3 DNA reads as TGTGCCAGCAGATCGGAGCAGGGCTACGAGCAGTACTTC. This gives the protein CASRSEQGYEQYF.

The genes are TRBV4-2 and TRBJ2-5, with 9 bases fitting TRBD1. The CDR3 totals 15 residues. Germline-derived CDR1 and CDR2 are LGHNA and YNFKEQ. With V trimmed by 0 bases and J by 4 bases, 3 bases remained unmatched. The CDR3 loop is CASSQDRTGVETQYF. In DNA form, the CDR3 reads TGTGCCAGCAGCCAAGATCGGACAGGGGTAGAGACCCAGTACTTC.

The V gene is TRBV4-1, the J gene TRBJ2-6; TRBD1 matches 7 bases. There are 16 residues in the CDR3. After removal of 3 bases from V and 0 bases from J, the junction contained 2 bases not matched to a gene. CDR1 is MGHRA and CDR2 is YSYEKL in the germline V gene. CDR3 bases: TGCGCCAGCAGCCAGGGACAGATCTCTGGGGCCAACGTCCTGACTTTC. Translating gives CASSQGQISGANVLTF.

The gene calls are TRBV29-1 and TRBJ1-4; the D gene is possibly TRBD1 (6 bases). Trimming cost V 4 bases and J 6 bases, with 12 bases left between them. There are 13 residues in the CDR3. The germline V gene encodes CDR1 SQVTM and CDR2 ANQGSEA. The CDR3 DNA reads TGCAGCGTTGGCGAACAGGGTCATGAAAAACTGTTTTTT. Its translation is CSVGEQGHEKLFF.

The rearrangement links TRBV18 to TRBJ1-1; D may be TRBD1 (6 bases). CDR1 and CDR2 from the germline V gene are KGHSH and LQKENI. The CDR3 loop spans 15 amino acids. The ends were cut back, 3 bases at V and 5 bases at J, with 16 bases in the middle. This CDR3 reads CASSPPSGASTEAFF. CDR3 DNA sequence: TGTGCCAGCTCACCCCCTTCAGGGGCGAGTACTGAAGCTTTCTTT.

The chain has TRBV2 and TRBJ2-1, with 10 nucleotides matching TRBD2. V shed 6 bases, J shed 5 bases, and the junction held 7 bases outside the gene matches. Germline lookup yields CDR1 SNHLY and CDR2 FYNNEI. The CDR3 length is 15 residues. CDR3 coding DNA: TGTGCCAGCAGGATTCTAGCGGGAGCAGACAATGAGCAGTTCTTC. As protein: CASRILAGADNEQFF.

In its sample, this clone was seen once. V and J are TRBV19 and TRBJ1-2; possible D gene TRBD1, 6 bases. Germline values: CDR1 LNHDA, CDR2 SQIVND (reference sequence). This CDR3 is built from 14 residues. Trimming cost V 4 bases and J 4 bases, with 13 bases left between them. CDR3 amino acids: CASSRQTGSYGYTF. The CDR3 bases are TGTGCCAGTAGTAGGCAAACAGGGTCCTATGGCTACACCTTC.

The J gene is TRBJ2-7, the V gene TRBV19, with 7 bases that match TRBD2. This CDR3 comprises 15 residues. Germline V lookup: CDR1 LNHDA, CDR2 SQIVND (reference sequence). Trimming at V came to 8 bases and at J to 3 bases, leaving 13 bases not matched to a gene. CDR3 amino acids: CASGPGLGVHYEQYF. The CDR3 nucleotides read TGTGCCAGTGGCCCCGGACTAGGTGTCCACTACGAGCAGTACTTC.

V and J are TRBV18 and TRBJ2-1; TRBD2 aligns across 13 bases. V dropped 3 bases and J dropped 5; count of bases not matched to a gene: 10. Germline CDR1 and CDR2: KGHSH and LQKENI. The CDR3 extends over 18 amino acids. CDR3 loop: CASSPGGLAGVKNNEQFF. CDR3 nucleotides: TGTGCCAGCTCACCTGGCGGACTAGCGGGGGTCAAAAACAATGAGCAGTTCTTC.